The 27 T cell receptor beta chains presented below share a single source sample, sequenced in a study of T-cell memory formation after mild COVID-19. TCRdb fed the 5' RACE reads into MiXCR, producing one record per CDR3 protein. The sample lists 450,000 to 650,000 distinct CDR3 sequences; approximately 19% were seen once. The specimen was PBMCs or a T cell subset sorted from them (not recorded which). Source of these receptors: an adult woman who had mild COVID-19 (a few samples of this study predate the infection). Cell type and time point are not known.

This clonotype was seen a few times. As DNA, the CDR3 is TGTGCCAGCAGCCCTCGGGAGGGGGCTATCAATGAGCAGTTCTTC. Translated, it gives CASSPREGAINEQFF. The chain uses TRBV7-3 and TRBJ2-1; TRBD2 is a possible D gene (8 bases). The CDR3 is made up of 15 amino acids. Germline V gives CDR1 SGHTA, CDR2 FQGTGA. Trimming took 5 bases from V and 6 from J, leaving 17 bases between them.

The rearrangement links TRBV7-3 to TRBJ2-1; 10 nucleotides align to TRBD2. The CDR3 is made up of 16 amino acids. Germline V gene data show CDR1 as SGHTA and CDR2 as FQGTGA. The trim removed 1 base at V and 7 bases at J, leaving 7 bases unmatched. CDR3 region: CASSLSPSGGMNEQFF. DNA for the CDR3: TGTGCCAGCAGCTTAAGCCCTAGCGGGGGTATGAATGAGCAGTTCTTC.

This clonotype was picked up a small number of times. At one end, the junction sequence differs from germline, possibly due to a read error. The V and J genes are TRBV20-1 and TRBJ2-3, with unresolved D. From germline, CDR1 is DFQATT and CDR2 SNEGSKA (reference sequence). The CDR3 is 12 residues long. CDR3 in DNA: TGCAGTGCCAGAGATGACTTGGATACGCAGTATTTT. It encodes CSARDDLDTQYF.

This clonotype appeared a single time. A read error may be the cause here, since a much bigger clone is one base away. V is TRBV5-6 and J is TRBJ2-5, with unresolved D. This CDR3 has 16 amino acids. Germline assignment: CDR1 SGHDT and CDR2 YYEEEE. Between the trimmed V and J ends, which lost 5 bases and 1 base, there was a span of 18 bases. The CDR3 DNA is TGTGCCAGCAGATTCGCCCCGGCCGGGTCCCAAGAGACCCAGTACTTC. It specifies CASRFAPAGSQETQYF. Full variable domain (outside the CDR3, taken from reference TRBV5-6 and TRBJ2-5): DAGVTQSPTHLIKTRGQQVTLRCSPKSGHDTVSWYQQALGQGPQFIFQYYEEEERQRGNFPDRFSGHQFPNYSSELNVNALLLGDSALYLCASRFAPAGSQETQYFGPGTRLLVL.

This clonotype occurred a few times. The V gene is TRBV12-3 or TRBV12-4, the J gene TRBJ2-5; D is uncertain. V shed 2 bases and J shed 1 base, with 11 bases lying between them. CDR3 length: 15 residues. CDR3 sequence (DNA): TGTGCCAGCAGTTTATATAGCACGGGCCAAGAGACCCAGTACTTC. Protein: CASSLYSTGQETQYF.

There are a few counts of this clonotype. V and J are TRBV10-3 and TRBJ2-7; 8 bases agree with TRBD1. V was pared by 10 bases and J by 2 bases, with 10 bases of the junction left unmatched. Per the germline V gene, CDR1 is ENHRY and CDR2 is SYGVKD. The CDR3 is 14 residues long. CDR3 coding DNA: TGTGCCACTTCAGGACAGGGAGTCACCTACGAGCAGTACTTC. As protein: CATSGQGVTYEQYF.

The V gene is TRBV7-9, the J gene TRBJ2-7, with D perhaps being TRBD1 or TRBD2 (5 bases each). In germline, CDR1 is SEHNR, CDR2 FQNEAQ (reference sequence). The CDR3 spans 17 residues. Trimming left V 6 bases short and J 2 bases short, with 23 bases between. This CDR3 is CASSQTSGPLVAYEQYF. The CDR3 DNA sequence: TGTGCCAGCAGTCAAACTTCGGGACCTTTGGTGGCCTACGAGCAGTACTTC.

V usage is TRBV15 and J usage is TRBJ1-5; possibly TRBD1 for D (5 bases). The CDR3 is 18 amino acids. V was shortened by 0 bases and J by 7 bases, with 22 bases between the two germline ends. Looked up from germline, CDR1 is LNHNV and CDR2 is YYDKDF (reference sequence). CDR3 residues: CATSRDPSSEPEGQPQHF. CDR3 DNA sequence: TGTGCCACCAGCAGAGATCCCAGTTCGGAACCCGAGGGGCAGCCCCAGCATTTT.

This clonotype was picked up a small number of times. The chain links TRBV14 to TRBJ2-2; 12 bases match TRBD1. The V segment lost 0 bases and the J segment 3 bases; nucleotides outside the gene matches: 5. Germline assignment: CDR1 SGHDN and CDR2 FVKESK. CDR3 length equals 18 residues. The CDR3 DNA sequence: TGTGCCAGCAGCCAAGAATGGGGACAGGGGGCGTACACCGGGGAGCTGTTTTTT. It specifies CASSQEWGQGAYTGELFF.

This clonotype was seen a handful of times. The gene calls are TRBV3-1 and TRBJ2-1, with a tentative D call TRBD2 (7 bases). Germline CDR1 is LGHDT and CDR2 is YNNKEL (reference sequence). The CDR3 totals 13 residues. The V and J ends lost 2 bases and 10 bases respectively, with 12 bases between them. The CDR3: CASSQTGGYEQFF. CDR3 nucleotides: TGTGCCAGCAGCCAAACGGGGGGCTACGAGCAGTTCTTC.

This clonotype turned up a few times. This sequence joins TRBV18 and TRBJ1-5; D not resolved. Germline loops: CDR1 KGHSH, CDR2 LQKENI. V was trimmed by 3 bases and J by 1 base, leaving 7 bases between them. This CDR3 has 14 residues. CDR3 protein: CASSPLDSNQPQHF. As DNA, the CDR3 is TGTGCCAGCTCACCGTTGGACAGCAATCAGCCCCAGCATTTT.

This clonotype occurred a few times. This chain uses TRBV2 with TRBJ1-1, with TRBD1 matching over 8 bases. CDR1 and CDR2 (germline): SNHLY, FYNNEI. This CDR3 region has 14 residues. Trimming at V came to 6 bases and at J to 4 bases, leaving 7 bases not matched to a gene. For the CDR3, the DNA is TGTGCCAGCAGCGCACAGGGGGTTGGCACTGAAGCTTTCTTT. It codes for CASSAQGVGTEAFF.

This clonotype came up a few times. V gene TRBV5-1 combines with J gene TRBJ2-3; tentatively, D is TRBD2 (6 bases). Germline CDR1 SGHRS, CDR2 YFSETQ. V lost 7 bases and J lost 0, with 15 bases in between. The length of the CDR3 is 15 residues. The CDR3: CASVRERPSTDTQYF. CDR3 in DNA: TGCGCCAGCGTCCGGGAGCGACCTAGCACAGATACGCAGTATTTT.

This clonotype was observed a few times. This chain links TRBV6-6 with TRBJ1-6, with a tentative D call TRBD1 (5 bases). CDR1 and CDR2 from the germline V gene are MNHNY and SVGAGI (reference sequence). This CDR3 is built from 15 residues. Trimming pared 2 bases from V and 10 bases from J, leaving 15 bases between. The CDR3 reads CASSYPQGKQSPLHF. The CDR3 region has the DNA TGTGCCAGCAGTTACCCCCAGGGTAAACAGTCACCCCTCCACTTT.

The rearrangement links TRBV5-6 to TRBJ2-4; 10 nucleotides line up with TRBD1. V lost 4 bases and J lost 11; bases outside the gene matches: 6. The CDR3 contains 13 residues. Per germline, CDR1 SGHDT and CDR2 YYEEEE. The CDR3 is CASSLGTGVLQYF. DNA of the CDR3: TGTGCCAGCAGCCTAGGGACAGGGGTACTTCAGTACTTC.

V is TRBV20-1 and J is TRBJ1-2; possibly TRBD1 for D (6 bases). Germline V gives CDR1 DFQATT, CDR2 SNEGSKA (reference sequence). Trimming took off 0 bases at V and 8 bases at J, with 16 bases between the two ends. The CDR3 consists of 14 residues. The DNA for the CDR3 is TGCAGTGCTAGAGATGGTGCGGGGGCGGAGGGCTACACCTTC. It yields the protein CSARDGAGAEGYTF.

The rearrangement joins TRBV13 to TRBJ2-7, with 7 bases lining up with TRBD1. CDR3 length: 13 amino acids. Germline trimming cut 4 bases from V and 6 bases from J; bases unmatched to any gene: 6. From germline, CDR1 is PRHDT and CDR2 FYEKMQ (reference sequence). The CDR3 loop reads CASSWGRGSEQYF. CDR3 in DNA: TGTGCCAGCAGCTGGGGCAGGGGGTCCGAGCAGTACTTC.

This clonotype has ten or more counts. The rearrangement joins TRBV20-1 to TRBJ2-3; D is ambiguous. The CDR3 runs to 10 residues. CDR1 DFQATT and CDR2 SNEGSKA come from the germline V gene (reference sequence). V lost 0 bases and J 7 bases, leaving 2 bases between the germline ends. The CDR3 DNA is TGCAGTGCTAGAGATAATACGCAGTATTTT. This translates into CSARDNTQYF.

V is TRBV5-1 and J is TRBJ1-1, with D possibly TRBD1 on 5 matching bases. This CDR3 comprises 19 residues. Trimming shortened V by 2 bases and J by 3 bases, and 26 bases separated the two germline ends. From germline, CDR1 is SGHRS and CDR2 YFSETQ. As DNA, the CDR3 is TGCGCCAGCAGCTTCCTACCCGCAACTGTAGGGGATGTGCACACTGAAGCTTTCTTT. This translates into CASSFLPATVGDVHTEAFF.

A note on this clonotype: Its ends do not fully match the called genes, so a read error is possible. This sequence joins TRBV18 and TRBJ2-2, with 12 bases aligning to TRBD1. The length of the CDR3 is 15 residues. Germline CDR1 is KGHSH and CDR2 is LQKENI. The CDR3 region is CASSPMGQGAGELYF. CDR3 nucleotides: TGTGCCAGCTCACCGATGGGACAGGGGGCCGGGGAGCTGTATTTT.

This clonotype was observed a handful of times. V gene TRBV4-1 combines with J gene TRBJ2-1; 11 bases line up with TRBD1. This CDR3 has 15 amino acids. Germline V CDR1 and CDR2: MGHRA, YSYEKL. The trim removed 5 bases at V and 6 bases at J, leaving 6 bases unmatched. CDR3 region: CASSAPGQGGNEQFF. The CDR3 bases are TGCGCCAGCAGCGCTCCGGGACAGGGGGGCAATGAGCAGTTCTTC.

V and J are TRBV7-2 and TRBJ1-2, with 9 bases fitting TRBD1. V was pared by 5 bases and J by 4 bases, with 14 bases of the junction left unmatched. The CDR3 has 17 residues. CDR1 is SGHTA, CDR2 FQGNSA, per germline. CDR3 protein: CASSPKQGQGRGYGYTF. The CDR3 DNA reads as TGTGCCAGCAGCCCAAAGCAAGGACAGGGGAGAGGCTATGGCTACACCTTC.

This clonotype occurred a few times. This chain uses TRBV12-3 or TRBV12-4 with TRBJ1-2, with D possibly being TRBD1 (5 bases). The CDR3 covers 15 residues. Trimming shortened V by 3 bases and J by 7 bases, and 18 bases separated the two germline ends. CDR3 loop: CASSLVRGQGGGYTF. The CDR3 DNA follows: TGTGCCAGCAGTTTGGTGCGTGGGCAGGGCGGTGGCTACACCTTC.

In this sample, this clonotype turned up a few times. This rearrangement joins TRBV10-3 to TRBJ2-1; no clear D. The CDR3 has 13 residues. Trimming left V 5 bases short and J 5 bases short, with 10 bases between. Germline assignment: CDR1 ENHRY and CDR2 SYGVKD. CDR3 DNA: TGTGCCATCAGTTTGCGACTCGACAATGAGCAGTTCTTC. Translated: CAISLRLDNEQFF.

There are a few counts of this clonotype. CDR3 nucleotides: TGTGCCAGCAGTCGTTCCGGGACTTCTACCTACGAGCAGTACTTC. Protein sequence: CASSRSGTSTYEQYF. This chain uses TRBV12-3 or TRBV12-4 with TRBJ2-7, with TRBD2 as a possible D gene (6 bases). The CDR3 has 15 residues. Trimming took 5 bases from V and 2 from J, leaving 16 bases between them.

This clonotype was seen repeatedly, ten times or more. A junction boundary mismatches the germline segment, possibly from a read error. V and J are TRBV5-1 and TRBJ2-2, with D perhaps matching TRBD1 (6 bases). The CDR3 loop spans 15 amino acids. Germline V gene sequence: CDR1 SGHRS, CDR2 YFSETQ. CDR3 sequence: CASSPGQVNTGELFF. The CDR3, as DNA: TGTGCCAGCAGCCCGGGACAAGTAAACACCGGGGAGCTGTTTTTT.

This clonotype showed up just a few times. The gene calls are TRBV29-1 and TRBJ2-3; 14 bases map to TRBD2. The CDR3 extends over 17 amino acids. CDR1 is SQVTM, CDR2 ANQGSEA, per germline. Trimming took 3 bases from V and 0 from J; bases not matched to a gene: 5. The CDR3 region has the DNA TGCAGCGTTGACGGGACTAGCGGGAGTGGGAGCACAGATACGCAGTATTTT. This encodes CSVDGTSGSGSTDTQYF.